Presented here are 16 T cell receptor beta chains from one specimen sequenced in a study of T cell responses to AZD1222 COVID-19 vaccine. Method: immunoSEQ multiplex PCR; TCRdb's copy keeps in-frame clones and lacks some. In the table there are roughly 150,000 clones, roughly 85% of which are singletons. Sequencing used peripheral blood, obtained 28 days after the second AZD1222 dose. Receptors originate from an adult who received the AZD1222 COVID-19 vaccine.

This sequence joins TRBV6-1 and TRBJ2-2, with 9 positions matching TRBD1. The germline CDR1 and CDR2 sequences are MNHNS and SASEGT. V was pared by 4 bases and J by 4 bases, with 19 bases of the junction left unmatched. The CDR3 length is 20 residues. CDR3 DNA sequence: TGTGCCAGCAGTGCAGCTGGTGGAGGGACAGGGCTCGGGAGCACCGGGGAGCTGTTTTTT. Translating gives CASSAAGGGTGLGSTGELFF.

The CDR3: CASSLGDSSYEQYF. The CDR3 DNA reads TGTGCCAGCAGCTTAGGGGACAGTTCCTACGAGCAGTACTTC. The chain is built from TRBV5-4 and TRBJ2-7; 7 bases are shared with TRBD1. This CDR3 spans 14 amino acids. Trimming cost V 2 bases and J 1 base; bases outside gene matches: 3. Germline CDR1 is SGHNT and CDR2 is YYREEE (reference sequence).

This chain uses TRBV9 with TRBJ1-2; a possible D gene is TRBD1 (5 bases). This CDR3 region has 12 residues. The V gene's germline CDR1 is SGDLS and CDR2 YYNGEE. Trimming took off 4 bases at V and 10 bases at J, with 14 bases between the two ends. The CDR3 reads CASSPPNGTYTF. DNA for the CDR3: TGTGCCAGCAGCCCGCCCAACGGGACCTACACCTTC.

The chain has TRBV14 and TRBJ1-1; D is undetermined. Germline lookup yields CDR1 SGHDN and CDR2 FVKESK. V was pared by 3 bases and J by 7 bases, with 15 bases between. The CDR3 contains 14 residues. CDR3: CASSQTLGNLEAFF. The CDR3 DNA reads TGTGCCAGCAGCCAGACCCTCGGGAACCTTGAAGCTTTCTTT.

CDR3 nucleotides: TGTGCCAGCAGCGGATCATCCTGGGGGTTAGAGACCCAGTACTTC. This gives the protein CASSGSSWGLETQYF. The gene calls are TRBV3-1 (or the pseudogene TRBV3-2) and TRBJ2-5; D possibly matches TRBD1 or TRBD2 (5 bases each). CDR1 is LGHDT and CDR2 is YNNKEL in the germline V gene (reference sequence). Trimming shortened V by 5 bases and J by 4 bases, and 17 bases separated the two germline ends. This CDR3 has 15 amino acids.

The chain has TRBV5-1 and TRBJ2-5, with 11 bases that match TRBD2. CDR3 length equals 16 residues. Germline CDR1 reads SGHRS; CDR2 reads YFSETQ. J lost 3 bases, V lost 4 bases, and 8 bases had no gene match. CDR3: CASSGSGTSGEETQYF. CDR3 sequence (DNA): TGCGCCAGCAGCGGGTCCGGGACTAGCGGAGAAGAGACCCAGTACTTC.

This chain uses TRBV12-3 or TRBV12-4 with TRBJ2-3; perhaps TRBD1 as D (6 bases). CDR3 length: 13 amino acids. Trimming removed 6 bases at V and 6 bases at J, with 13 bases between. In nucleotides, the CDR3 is TGTGCCAGCAGCCGCTCAGGGGAGGATACGCAGTATTTT. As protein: CASSRSGEDTQYF.

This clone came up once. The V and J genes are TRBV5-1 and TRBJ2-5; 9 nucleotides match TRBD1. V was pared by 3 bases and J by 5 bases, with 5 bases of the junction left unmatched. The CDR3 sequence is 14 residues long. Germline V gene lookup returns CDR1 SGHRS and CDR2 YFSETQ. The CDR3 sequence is CASSSLGQGETQYF. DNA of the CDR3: TGCGCCAGCAGCTCGCTCGGACAGGGGGAGACCCAGTACTTC.

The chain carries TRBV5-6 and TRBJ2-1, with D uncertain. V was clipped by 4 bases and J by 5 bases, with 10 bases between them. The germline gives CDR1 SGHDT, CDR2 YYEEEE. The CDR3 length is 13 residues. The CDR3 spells CASSRGLHNEQFF. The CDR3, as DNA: TGTGCCAGCAGCCGAGGCCTCCACAATGAGCAGTTCTTC.

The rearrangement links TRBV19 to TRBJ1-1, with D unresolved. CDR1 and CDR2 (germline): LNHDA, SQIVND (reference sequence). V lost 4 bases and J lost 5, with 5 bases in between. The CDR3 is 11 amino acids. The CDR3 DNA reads TGTGCCAGTAGTACGTATACTGAAGCTTTCTTT. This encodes CASSTYTEAFF.

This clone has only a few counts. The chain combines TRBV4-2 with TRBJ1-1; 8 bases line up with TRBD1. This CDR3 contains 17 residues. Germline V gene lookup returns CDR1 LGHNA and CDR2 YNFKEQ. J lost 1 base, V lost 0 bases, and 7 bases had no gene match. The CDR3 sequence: CASSQDNRGSTNTEAFF. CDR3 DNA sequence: TGTGCCAGCAGCCAAGACAACAGGGGGAGTACGAACACTGAAGCTTTCTTT.

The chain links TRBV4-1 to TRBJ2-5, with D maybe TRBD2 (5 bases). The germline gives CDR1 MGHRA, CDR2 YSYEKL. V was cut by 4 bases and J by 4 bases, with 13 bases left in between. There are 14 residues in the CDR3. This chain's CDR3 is CASSPSRGRETQYF. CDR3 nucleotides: TGCGCCAGCAGCCCCTCCCGCGGGCGAGAGACCCAGTACTTC.

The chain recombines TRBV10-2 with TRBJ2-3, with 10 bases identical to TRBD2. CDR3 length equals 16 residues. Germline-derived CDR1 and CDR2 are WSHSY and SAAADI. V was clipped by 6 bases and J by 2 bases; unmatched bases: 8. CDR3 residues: CASSNRAGGATDTQYF. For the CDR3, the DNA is TGCGCCAGCAGCAACAGAGCGGGGGGGGCCACAGATACGCAGTATTTT.

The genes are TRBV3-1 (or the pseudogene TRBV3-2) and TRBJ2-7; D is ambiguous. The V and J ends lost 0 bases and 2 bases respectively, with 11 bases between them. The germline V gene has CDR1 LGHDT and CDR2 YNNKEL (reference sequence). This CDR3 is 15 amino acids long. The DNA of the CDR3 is TGTGCCAGCAGCCAAGACCGTGAAGGAACCTACGAGCAGTACTTC. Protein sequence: CASSQDREGTYEQYF.

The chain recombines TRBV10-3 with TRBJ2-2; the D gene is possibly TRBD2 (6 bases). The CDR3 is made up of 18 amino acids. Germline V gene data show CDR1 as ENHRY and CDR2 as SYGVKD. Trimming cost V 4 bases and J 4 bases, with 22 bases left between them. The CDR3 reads CAISVSGVFIDPTGELFF. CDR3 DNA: TGTGCCATCAGTGTGTCGGGGGTTTTTATCGACCCCACCGGGGAGCTGTTTTTT.

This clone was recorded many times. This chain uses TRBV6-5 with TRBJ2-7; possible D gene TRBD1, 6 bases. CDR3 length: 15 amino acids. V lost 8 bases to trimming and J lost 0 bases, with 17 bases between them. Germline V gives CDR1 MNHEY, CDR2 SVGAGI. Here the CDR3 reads CASAKEPGASYEQYF. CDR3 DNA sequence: TGTGCCAGCGCAAAGGAACCAGGGGCCTCCTACGAGCAGTACTTC.